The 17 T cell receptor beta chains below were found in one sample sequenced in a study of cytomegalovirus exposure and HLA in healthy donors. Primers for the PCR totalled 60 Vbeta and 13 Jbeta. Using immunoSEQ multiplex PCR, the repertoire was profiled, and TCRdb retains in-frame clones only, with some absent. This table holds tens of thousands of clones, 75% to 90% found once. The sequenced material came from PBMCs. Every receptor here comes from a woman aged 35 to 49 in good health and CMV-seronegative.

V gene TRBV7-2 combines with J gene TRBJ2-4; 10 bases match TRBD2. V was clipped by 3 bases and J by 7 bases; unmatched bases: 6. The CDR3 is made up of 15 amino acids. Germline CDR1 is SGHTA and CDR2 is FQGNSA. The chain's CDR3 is CASSFELAGANIQYF. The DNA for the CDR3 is TGTGCCAGCAGCTTCGAGCTAGCGGGAGCTAACATTCAGTACTTC.

This CDR3 reads CASSRGLAGADTQYF. CDR3 sequence (DNA): TGTGCCAGCAGCCGTGGACTAGCGGGAGCAGATACGCAGTATTTT. This rearrangement joins TRBV7-3 to TRBJ2-3, with TRBD2 matching over 13 bases. The trim removed 5 bases at V and 4 bases at J, leaving 3 bases unmatched. Germline lookup yields CDR1 SGHTA and CDR2 FQGTGA. This CDR3 spans 15 amino acids.

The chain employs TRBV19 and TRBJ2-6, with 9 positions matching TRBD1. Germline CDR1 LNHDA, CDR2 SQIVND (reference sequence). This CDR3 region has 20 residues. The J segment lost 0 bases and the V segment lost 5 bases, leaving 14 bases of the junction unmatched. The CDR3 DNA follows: TGTGCCAGTAGTCCGGGACAGGGAAATTTTCTGGCCTCTGGGGCCAACGTCCTGACTTTC. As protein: CASSPGQGNFLASGANVLTF. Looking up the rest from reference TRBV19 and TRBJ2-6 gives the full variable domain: DGGITQSPKYLFRKEGQNVTLSCEQNLNHDAMYWYRQDPGQGLRLIYYSQIVNDFQKGDIAEGYSVSREKKESFPLTVTSAQKNPTAFYLCASSPGQGNFLASGANVLTFGAGSRLTVL.

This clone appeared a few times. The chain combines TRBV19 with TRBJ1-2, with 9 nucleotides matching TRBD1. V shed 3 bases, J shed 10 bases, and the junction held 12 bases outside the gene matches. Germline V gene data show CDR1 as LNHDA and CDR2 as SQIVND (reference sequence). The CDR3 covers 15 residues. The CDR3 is CASSISDRGNLDYTF. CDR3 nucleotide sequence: TGTGCCAGTAGTATCTCGGACAGGGGCAACTTGGACTACACCTTC.

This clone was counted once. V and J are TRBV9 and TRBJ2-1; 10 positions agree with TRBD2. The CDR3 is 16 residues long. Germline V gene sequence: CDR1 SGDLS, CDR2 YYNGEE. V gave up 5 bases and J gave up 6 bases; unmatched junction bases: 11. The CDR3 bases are TGTGCCAGCAGAGCGGTGGGGCTAGCGGGAGTCAATGAGCAGTTCTTC. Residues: CASRAVGLAGVNEQFF.

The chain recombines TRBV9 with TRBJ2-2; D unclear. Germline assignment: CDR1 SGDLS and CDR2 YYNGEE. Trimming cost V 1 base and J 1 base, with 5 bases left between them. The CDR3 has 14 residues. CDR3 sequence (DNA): TGTGCCAGCAGCGTAAATCGGAACACCGGGGAGCTGTTTTTT. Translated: CASSVNRNTGELFF.

This CDR3 is CASSGTGLGKLFF. CDR3 sequence (DNA): TGTGCCAGCAGTGGGACAGGGCTGGGAAAACTGTTTTTT. The chain uses TRBV6-1 and TRBJ1-4; TRBD1 matches at 8 bases. The CDR3 loop spans 13 amino acids. Germline lookup yields CDR1 MNHNS and CDR2 SASEGT. Unmatched junction bases numbered 5, after V lost 4 bases and J lost 10 bases.

The CDR3 spells CASSTRTSGSDTQYF. In DNA, the CDR3 is TGTGCCAGCAGCACCCGGACTAGCGGGAGTGATACGCAGTATTTT. V usage is TRBV7-2 and J usage is TRBJ2-3; 13 bases align to TRBD2. The V gene's germline CDR1 is SGHTA and CDR2 FQGNSA. V was clipped by 5 bases and J by 6 bases; unmatched bases: 5. This CDR3 has 15 residues.

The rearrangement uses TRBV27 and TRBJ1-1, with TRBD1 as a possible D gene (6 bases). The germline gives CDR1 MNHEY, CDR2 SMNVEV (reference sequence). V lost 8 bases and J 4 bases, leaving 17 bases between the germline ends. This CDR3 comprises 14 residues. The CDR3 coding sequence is TGTGCCAGCCTTGCCCTGACAGGTCCCACTGAAGCTTTCTTT. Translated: CASLALTGPTEAFF.

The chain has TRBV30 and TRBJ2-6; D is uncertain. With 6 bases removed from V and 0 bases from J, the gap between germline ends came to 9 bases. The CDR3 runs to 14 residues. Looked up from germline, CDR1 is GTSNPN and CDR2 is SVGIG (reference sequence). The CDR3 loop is CACTVASGANVLTF. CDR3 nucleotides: TGTGCCTGTACAGTGGCCTCTGGGGCCAACGTCCTGACTTTC.

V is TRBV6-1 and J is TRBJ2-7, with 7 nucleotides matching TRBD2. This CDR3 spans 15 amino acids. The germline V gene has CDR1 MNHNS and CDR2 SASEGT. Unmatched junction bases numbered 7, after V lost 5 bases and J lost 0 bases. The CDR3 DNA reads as TGTGCCAGCAGTAATAGCGGGTTTAGCTCCTACGAGCAGTACTTC. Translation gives CASSNSGFSSYEQYF.

The CDR3 reads CASSYGQGGSYEQYF. The CDR3, as DNA: TGTGCCAGCAGCTACGGGCAGGGGGGAAGCTACGAGCAGTACTTC. This chain joins TRBV11-2 and TRBJ2-7; maybe TRBD1 (7 bases). V lost 4 bases and J lost 3, with 16 bases in between. The CDR3 extends over 15 amino acids. Germline CDR1 reads SGHAT; CDR2 reads FQNNGV.

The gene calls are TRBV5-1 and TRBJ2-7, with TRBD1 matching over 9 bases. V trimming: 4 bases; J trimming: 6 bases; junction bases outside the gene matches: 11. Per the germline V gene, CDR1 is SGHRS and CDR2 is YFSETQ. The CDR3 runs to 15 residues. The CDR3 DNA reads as TGCGCCAGCAGCCTTACTCCGGGACAGGGTGGCGAGCAGTACTTC. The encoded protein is CASSLTPGQGGEQYF.

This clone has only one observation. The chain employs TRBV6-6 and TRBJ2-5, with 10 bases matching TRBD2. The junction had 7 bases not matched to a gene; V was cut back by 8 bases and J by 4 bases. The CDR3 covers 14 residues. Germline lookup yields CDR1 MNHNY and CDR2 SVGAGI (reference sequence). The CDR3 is CASRPAGGGETQYF. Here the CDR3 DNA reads TGTGCCAGCCGGCCAGCGGGAGGGGGAGAGACCCAGTACTTC.

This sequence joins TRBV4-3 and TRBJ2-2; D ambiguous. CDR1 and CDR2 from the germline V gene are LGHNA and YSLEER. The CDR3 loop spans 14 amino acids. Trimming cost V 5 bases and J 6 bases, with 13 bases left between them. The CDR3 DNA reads TGCGCCAGCAGCGAGCTTCTTTTGGCCGGGGAGCTGTTTTTT. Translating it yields CASSELLLAGELFF.

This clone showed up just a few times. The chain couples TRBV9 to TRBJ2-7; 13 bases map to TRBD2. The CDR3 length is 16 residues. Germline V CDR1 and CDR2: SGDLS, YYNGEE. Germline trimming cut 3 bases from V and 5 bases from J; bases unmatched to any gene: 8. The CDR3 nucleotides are TGTGCCAGCAGCGAGGGGACTAGCGGGATTCAGGACGAGCAGTACTTC. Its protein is CASSEGTSGIQDEQYF.

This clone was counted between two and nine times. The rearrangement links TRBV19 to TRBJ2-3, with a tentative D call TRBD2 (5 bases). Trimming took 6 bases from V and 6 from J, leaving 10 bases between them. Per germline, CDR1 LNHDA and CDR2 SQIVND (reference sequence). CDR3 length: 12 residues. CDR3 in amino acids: CASSTGSDTQYF. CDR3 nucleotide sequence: TGTGCCAGTAGCACGGGGTCTGATACGCAGTATTTT.